One sample yielded the 23 T cell receptor beta chains listed below, sequenced in a study of human T cells and chemical hapten exposure. TCRdb reanalysed the RACE reads using MiXCR and keeps one entry per CDR3 protein. This table has approximately 370,000 distinct CDR3 sequences, roughly 6% appearing once. The time point denotes: pre-sensitization, week 0. Described treatment: therapeutic diphenylcyclopropenone sensitization with weekly scalp DPC. The sequencing used whole blood, collected in connection with sensitization to the hapten diphenylcyclopropenone (DPC). The receptors shown here come from a woman under 30 with alopecia areata. Some clones in this sample may be carry-over from other donors' samples.

V and J are TRBV20-1 and TRBJ1-1; no firm D call. Trimming removed 0 bases from V and 4 bases from J, with 6 bases in between. Per the germline V gene, CDR1 is DFQATT and CDR2 is SNEGSKA (reference sequence). CDR3 length: 12 amino acids. CDR3 coding DNA: TGCAGTGCTAGAGATCTTGGCACTGAAGCTTTCTTT. Protein: CSARDLGTEAFF.

In this sample, this clonotype turned up many times. Here the CDR3 reads CASSSESGNTIYF. The CDR3 DNA follows: TGTGCCAGCAGTTCAGAGTCTGGAAACACCATATATTTT. The V gene is TRBV27, the J gene TRBJ1-3, with D unresolved. The CDR3 runs 13 residues. Germline assignment: CDR1 MNHEY and CDR2 SMNVEV (reference sequence). V was pared by 4 bases and J by 1 base, with 5 bases between.

This clonotype was detected many times. The J gene is TRBJ1-2, the V gene TRBV29-1, with D perhaps matching TRBD1 (5 bases). The germline V and J ends were trimmed by 7 bases and 4 bases, with 16 bases remaining between them. The CDR3 runs to 13 residues. Germline CDR1 and CDR2: SQVTM and ANQGSEA. The DNA of the CDR3 is TGCAGCGGTGTACGGGACGGAGGCTATGGCTACACCTTC. Its protein product is CSGVRDGGYGYTF.

This clonotype has a count of ten or more. V is TRBV6-5 and J is TRBJ2-5; 11 nucleotides align to TRBD2. The CDR3 contains 16 residues. Germline V gene data show CDR1 as MNHEY and CDR2 as SVGAGI. The junction had 11 bases not matched to a gene; V was cut back by 6 bases and J by 5 bases. The CDR3 DNA sequence: TGTGCCAGCAGGAGATTCATAGCGGGGGGGAAGGAGACCCAGTACTTC. It yields the protein CASRRFIAGGKETQYF.

This chain uses TRBV7-9 with TRBJ1-4; the match to TRBD1 covers 8 bases. The trim removed 3 bases at V and 3 bases at J, leaving 0 bases unmatched. From germline, CDR1 is SEHNR and CDR2 FQNEAQ (reference sequence). The CDR3 totals 14 residues. The CDR3 loop is CASSLGQANEKLFF. The CDR3 coding sequence is TGTGCCAGCAGCTTGGGACAGGCTAATGAAAAACTGTTTTTT.

The chain carries TRBV20-1 and TRBJ1-4; the D is unclear. This CDR3 is built from 15 residues. Trimming removed 3 bases from V and 8 bases from J, with 19 bases in between. CDR1 is DFQATT, CDR2 SNEGSKA, per germline (reference sequence). As DNA, the CDR3 is TGCAGTGCTAGTATTGGAGCCATGGGAAACGAAAAACTGTTTTTT. This encodes CSASIGAMGNEKLFF.

This clonotype was observed a handful of times. The gene calls are TRBV28 and TRBJ2-7; D may be TRBD2 (6 bases). The V and J ends lost 3 bases and 3 bases respectively, with 12 bases between them. Germline CDR1 and CDR2: MDHEN and SYDVKM. The CDR3 runs 14 residues. CDR3 sequence reads: CASSFGTLVYEQYF. The CDR3 DNA is TGTGCCAGCAGTTTCGGGACTCTCGTCTACGAGCAGTACTTC.

This clonotype was recorded many times. The chain has TRBV4-3 and TRBJ2-1, with 11 bases fitting TRBD1. Germline V gene sequence: CDR1 LGHNA, CDR2 YSLEER. V dropped 0 bases and J dropped 7; count of bases not matched to a gene: 5. The CDR3 sequence is 16 residues long. CDR3 in DNA: TGCGCCAGCAGCCAAGATCAGGGGACAGGGGGGAATGAGCAGTTCTTC. Protein: CASSQDQGTGGNEQFF.

This clonotype was seen ten or more times. V usage is TRBV4-2 and J usage is TRBJ2-2; D is possibly TRBD1 (6 bases). The CDR3 extends over 16 amino acids. The V gene lost 4 bases and the J gene lost 2 bases, with 14 bases spanning the gap. Germline V CDR1 and CDR2: LGHNA, YNFKEQ. This CDR3 is CASSLSGQSNTGELFF. The CDR3 DNA reads as TGTGCCAGCAGCCTAAGCGGACAGTCCAACACCGGGGAGCTGTTTTTT.

This clonotype was counted between two and nine times. V is TRBV19 and J is TRBJ1-5, with TRBD1 matching 7 bases. Germline V gene lookup returns CDR1 LNHDA and CDR2 SQIVND (reference sequence). V was clipped by 1 base and J by 7 bases; unmatched bases: 4. There are 14 residues in the CDR3. The chain's CDR3 is CASSIGLQGQPQHF. CDR3 nucleotides: TGTGCCAGTAGTATAGGTTTACAGGGGCAGCCCCAGCATTTT.

This clonotype showed up just a few times. The chain couples TRBV11-2 to TRBJ1-4; no clear D gene. Trimming left V 5 bases short and J 3 bases short, with 10 bases between. Germline CDR1 reads SGHAT; CDR2 reads FQNNGV. This CDR3 has 14 residues. The CDR3: CASSRQRSNEKLFF. As DNA, the CDR3 is TGTGCCAGCAGCCGGCAGAGATCTAATGAAAAACTGTTTTTT.

This clonotype was observed a handful of times. The gene calls are TRBV28 and TRBJ2-4, with a tentative D call TRBD1 (5 bases). Trimming pared 6 bases from V and 1 base from J, leaving 16 bases between. Germline loops: CDR1 MDHEN, CDR2 SYDVKM. CDR3 size: 16 residues. Written as DNA, the CDR3 is TGTGCCAGCAGCTGGACGGCTAAGGGGGCCAAAAACATTCAGTACTTC. Its translation is CASSWTAKGAKNIQYF.

This clonotype has ten or more counts. The chain is built from TRBV20-1 and TRBJ1-1; D gene uncertain. CDR1 and CDR2 from the germline V gene are DFQATT and SNEGSKA (reference sequence). The CDR3 has 16 amino acids. Between the trimmed V and J ends, which lost 2 bases and 7 bases, there was a span of 23 bases. CDR3 in DNA: TGCAGTGCTAGACGTACGGGGAGTCCCAACCGTAGTGAAGCTTTCTTT. Encoded protein: CSARRTGSPNRSEAFF.

J is TRBJ1-5 and V is TRBV12-3 or TRBV12-4; TRBD1 is a possible D gene (5 bases). The CDR3 extends over 13 amino acids. V lost 5 bases and J lost 7, with 12 bases in between. CDR3 bases: TGTGCCAGCAGTGGCAGGGTGAACCAGCCCCAGCATTTT. As protein: CASSGRVNQPQHF.

The chain uses TRBV2 and TRBJ2-1; D tentatively fits TRBD1 or TRBD2 (5 bases each). CDR3 length equals 13 residues. The V end was cut by 4 bases, the J end by 5 bases, with 9 bases between. Germline CDR1 is SNHLY and CDR2 is FYNNEI. The CDR3 coding sequence is TGTGCCAGCAGTGGACAGAGGGACAATGAGCAGTTCTTC. Residues: CASSGQRDNEQFF. The full variable domain, rest sourced from reference TRBV2 and TRBJ2-1, is EPEVTQTPSHQVTQMGQEVILRCVPISNHLYFYWYRQILGQKVEFLVSFYNNEISEKSEIFDDQFSVERPDGSNFTLKIRSTKLEDSAMYFCASSGQRDNEQFFGPGTRLTVL.

On this clonotype itself: It may be a read error: a sequence one base away is much more abundant. V usage is TRBV6-2 or TRBV6-3 and J usage is TRBJ1-1; D remains ambiguous. Trimming left V 6 bases short and J 1 base short, with 6 bases between. Germline V gene lookup returns CDR1 MNHEY and CDR2 SVGEGT. This CDR3 region has 12 residues. DNA for the CDR3: TGTGCCAGCAGATTGCAGAACACTGAAGCTTTCTTT. This codes for CASRLQNTEAFF.

The rearrangement links TRBV5-5 to TRBJ1-4; TRBD1 is a possible D gene (6 bases). V lost 5 bases and J 5 bases, leaving 16 bases between the germline ends. Per germline, CDR1 SGHKS and CDR2 YYEKEE (reference sequence). This CDR3 is built from 15 residues. Here the CDR3 DNA reads TGTGCCAGCAGAATCGGACAGAGCGCCAATGAAAAACTGTTTTTT. Its translation: CASRIGQSANEKLFF. The full variable domain, rest sourced from reference TRBV5-5 and TRBJ1-4, is DAGVTQSPTHLIKTRGQQVTLRCSPISGHKSVSWYQQVLGQGPQFIFQYYEKEERGRGNFPDRFSARQFPNYSSELNVNALLLGDSALYLCASRIGQSANEKLFFGSGTQLSVL.

This clonotype was counted a few times. The chain joins TRBV9 to TRBJ2-2; TRBD2 agrees at 7 bases. Unmatched junction bases numbered 13, after V lost 4 bases and J lost 4 bases. The V gene's germline CDR1 is SGDLS and CDR2 YYNGEE. There are 17 residues in the CDR3. The CDR3 nucleotides read TGTGCCAGCAGCATGGTCCCGGGGGGACTCTCCACCGGGGAGCTGTTTTTT. Its translation: CASSMVPGGLSTGELFF.

V is TRBV7-9 and J is TRBJ1-2; TRBD1 matches at 7 bases. The length of the CDR3 is 15 residues. The trim removed 1 base at V and 7 bases at J, leaving 9 bases unmatched. The germline V gene encodes CDR1 SEHNR and CDR2 FQNEAQ (reference sequence). For the CDR3, the DNA is TGTGCCAGCAGCTTAGAAGGGGGCCTCACCGGTGGCTACACCTTC. It specifies CASSLEGGLTGGYTF.

This clonotype was found many times. V and J are TRBV25-1 and TRBJ1-6; D perhaps matches TRBD1 (5 bases). Germline V CDR1 and CDR2: MGHDK, SYGVNS. The CDR3 loop spans 14 amino acids. Trimming took off 7 bases at V and 6 bases at J, with 13 bases between the two ends. This chain's CDR3 is CASTSAGRNSPLHF. The CDR3 nucleotides are TGTGCCAGCACCTCGGCAGGGCGTAATTCACCCCTCCACTTT.

The chain employs TRBV7-2 and TRBJ2-1; possibly TRBD2 for D (6 bases). Germline V gene sequence: CDR1 SGHTA, CDR2 FQGNSA. Trimming removed 5 bases at V and 3 bases at J, with 14 bases between. CDR3 length equals 15 residues. The CDR3 coding sequence is TGTGCCAGCAGCCCACCGGGCGGGGTCTACAATGAGCAGTTCTTC. It translates to CASSPPGGVYNEQFF.

The chain joins TRBV12-3 or TRBV12-4 to TRBJ1-3; the D gene is possibly TRBD1 (5 bases). CDR3 length equals 13 residues. V dropped 10 bases and J dropped 3 bases, with 13 bases sitting between them. The CDR3 DNA sequence: TGTGCCACCAGGCTTGGGGGTGGAAACACCATATATTTT. As protein: CATRLGGGNTIYF.

This clonotype appeared many times. J is TRBJ1-6 and V is TRBV12-3 or TRBV12-4; 9 nucleotides match TRBD1. This CDR3 is built from 15 residues. Germline trimming cut 6 bases from V and 7 bases from J; bases unmatched to any gene: 7. This CDR3 is CASSFRGQGNSPLHF. The CDR3 bases are TGTGCCAGCAGCTTTAGGGGACAGGGAAATTCACCCCTCCACTTT.